The entry below gives a single T cell receptor (beta chain) sequence along with its context. V dropped 2 bases and J dropped 2 bases, with 10 bases sitting between them. Germline CDR1 and CDR2: MNHEY and SVGAGI. This CDR3 spans 16 amino acids. This specimen belongs to a study of blood T cell repertoires in COVID-19. Across the whole study: The origin of the acute and convalescent COVID-19 samples was the United States, Italy and Spain.

The data were produced by immunoSEQ multiplex PCR, yet TCRdb's version contains in-frame clones alone and is incomplete. The sample has around 110,000 clones, about nine tenths seen once. This receptor was identified in a human donor with active COVID-19. The donor label of this sample is uncertain. The J gene is TRBJ1-6, the V gene TRBV6-5; TRBD1 might be the D (5 bases). The source material was peripheral blood. The CDR3 DNA follows: TGTGCCAGCAGTTACGACAGTAGCCCCTATAATTCACCCCTCCACTTT. Translation gives CASSYDSSPYNSPLHF.